These 14 T cell receptor beta chains were all obtained from the same sample, sequenced in a study of T cells expressing NK-cell markers (dated by TCRdb to 2020 to 2022). Library method: 5' RACE. The sequencer listed for this sample is Illumina HiSeq 2000. TCRdb reprocessed the sequencing reads and holds a single record per CDR3 protein sequence, with no DNA. The data table for this sample lists around 550,000 distinct CDR3 sequences. Roughly 3.4% of the sample comes from the top ten. The sample consisted of blood T cells: a sorted CD56 or NKG2C T cell subset, CD4+ or CD8+ T cells, or bulk PBMC T cells (not recorded which). These receptors came from a young man in good health. Donor details come from another sample of the same person, matched by shared clones.

This sequence joins TRBV20-1 and TRBJ1-5. CDR3 length equals 16 residues. Germline-derived CDR1 and CDR2 are DFQATT and SNEGSKA (reference sequence). CDR3 residues: CSARALEGFSNQPQHF.

This chain connects TRBV9 to TRBJ2-5; TCRdb designates TRBD1, a call that cannot be tested without DNA. This CDR3 is 14 amino acids long. Germline V gene sequence: CDR1 SGDLS, CDR2 YYNGEE. This chain's CDR3 is CASSVRGKQETQYF.

The chain combines TRBV20-1 with TRBJ2-1. CDR3 length: 17 amino acids. Germline loops: CDR1 DFQATT, CDR2 SNEGSKA (reference sequence). The CDR3 sequence is CSARDLPRQGSYNEQFF.

This sequence joins TRBV24-1 and TRBJ2-5; the TRBD1 assignment by TCRdb is unverifiable without DNA. CDR1 and CDR2 from the germline V gene are KGHDR and SFDVKD. The CDR3 spans 17 residues. The CDR3 sequence: CATSGVFGTGDWETQYF.

The V gene is TRBV24-1, the J gene TRBJ2-7; TCRdb's assignment of TRBD1 cannot be checked, as there is no DNA. The V gene's germline CDR1 is KGHDR and CDR2 SFDVKD. The CDR3 is 15 residues long. This chain's CDR3 is CATSDSGGQAYEQYF.

The chain links TRBV14 to TRBJ2-5; the D call from TCRdb, TRBD2, cannot be confirmed without DNA. Per germline, CDR1 SGHDN and CDR2 FVKESK. The CDR3 has 16 amino acids. The CDR3 spells CASSLRLAGYQETQYF.

The CDR3: CASRSDSRNSPLHF. V is TRBV12-3 or TRBV12-4 and J is TRBJ1-6; TCRdb selects TRBD1, and the lack of DNA leaves this call unchecked. The CDR3 is 14 amino acids.

The chain uses TRBV7-9 and TRBJ1-4; TCRdb returns TRBD1, unconfirmable since there is no DNA. This CDR3 is built from 15 residues. Germline assignment: CDR1 SEHNR and CDR2 FQNEAQ (reference sequence). The CDR3 reads CASSQSQGKGEKLFF.

The CDR3 spells CASSMAVGRGAETQYF. This chain links TRBV12-3 or TRBV12-4 with TRBJ2-5; the D gene TCRdb calls, TRBD2, cannot be checked with no DNA. The CDR3 length is 16 residues.

This CDR3 reads CSVVGDRLYEQFF. V and J are TRBV29-1 and TRBJ2-1; TCRdb selects TRBD1, and the lack of DNA leaves this call unchecked. This CDR3 comprises 13 residues. CDR1 and CDR2 from the germline V gene are SQVTM and ANQGSEA.

The chain is built from TRBV29-1 and TRBJ1-1; TCRdb returns TRBD1, unconfirmable since there is no DNA. The V gene's germline CDR1 is SQVTM and CDR2 ANQGSEA. This CDR3 region has 16 residues. This CDR3 is CSVEMELRGLGTEAFF.

The chain joins TRBV5-5 to TRBJ2-5; TCRdb's D gene call, TRBD1, goes unchecked for lack of DNA. The CDR3 has 14 amino acids. Germline CDR1 reads SGHKS; CDR2 reads YYEKEE (reference sequence). The CDR3 loop is CASSNTGGQETQYF.

The V call is TRBV7-9, the J call TRBJ2-1; TCRdb's D gene call, TRBD1, goes unchecked for lack of DNA. Germline values: CDR1 SEHNR, CDR2 FQNEAQ (reference sequence). The CDR3 length is 15 residues. CDR3 in amino acids: CASSLPRGLRNEQFF.

This chain joins TRBV15 and TRBJ2-3; TCRdb calls TRBD2, which cannot be checked without DNA. The length of the CDR3 is 18 residues. Germline CDR1 and CDR2: LNHNV and YYDKDF (reference sequence). The CDR3 protein is CATSGSYRTSGYTDTQYF. The full variable domain, with the rest looked up from reference TRBV15 and TRBJ2-3, is DAMVIQNPRYQVTQFGKPVTLSCSQTLNHNVMYWYQQKSSQAPKLLFHYYDKDFNNEADTPDNFQSRRPNTSFCFLDIRSPGLGDTAMYLCATSGSYRTSGYTDTQYFGPGTRLTVL.